Sequencing of this T cell receptor (beta chain) was carried out in a study of T cell responses to AZD1222 COVID-19 vaccine. Findings and caveats of the study: Among vaccine-associated CD4 TCRs, coverage spanned spike, with dominance at 160-218 and 743-854. Scientists sampled the repertoires only once the peak T cell response had passed.

Some clones are missing from TCRdb's copy, which holds only in-frame ones; the method was immunoSEQ multiplex PCR. This sample has 100,000 or so clones, with approximately 90% found just once. A remark on this clone: What it binds is unknown.

Specimen: peripheral blood, collected on day 0 of AZD1222 vaccination. This TCR derives from an adult in good health.

The CDR3 protein is CARKLAGVGPDTQYF. CDR3 coding DNA: TGCGCCAGAAAGCTGGCGGGAGTAGGCCCAGATACGCAGTATTTT. The genes are TRBV5-1 and TRBJ2-3; 7 bases align to TRBD2. Germline V gene data show CDR1 as SGHRS and CDR2 as YFSETQ. J gave up 4 bases and V 8 bases, and 13 bases lay outside the gene matches. The CDR3 has 15 amino acids.